This T cell receptor (beta chain) was identified in a study of shared clonotypes between healthy human individuals. General study results and limits: Clonotypes shared by all four sorted-subset donors had higher generation probabilities than non-shared clonotypes. The sampled material consisted only of blood, and tissue repertoires are likely to differ.

The data were produced by immunoSEQ multiplex PCR, yet TCRdb's version contains in-frame clones alone and is incomplete. The sample yields roughly 2.1 million clones, 85% to 95% seen once. Concerning this clone: Its antigen remains unidentified.

This CDR3 region has 14 residues. Germline V gives CDR1 MNHNS, CDR2 SASEGT. Germline trimming cut 3 bases from V and 6 bases from J; bases unmatched to any gene: 4. Naive CD8 cells, CD45RO-negative and positively selected for CCR7, excluded terminally differentiated effector memory CD45RA+ cells. The sequenced sample was naive CD8+ T cells from PBMCs. The chain has TRBV6-1 and TRBJ1-4, with 7 bases aligning to TRBD1. The TCR sequence derives from a man younger than 30 in good health. Some clones in this sample may be carry-over from other donors' samples. CDR3 sequence reads: CASSDRQGHEKLFF. CDR3 coding DNA: TGTGCCAGCAGTGACCGACAGGGACATGAAAAACTGTTTTTT.